This T cell receptor beta chain was documented in a study of shared clonotypes between healthy human individuals. It was CD45RO-negative cells, positively selected for CCR7, that made up naive CD8 cells, with terminally differentiated effector memory CD45RA+ cells excluded. Everyone who donated was a Caucasian adult who lived in Nashville, Tennessee. As handled by the study authors: With immunoSEQ giving junction-only sequences and no quality scores, filtering differed. TCRdb's copy holds only in-frame clones and misses some; the assay was immunoSEQ multiplex PCR. V and J calls and clone size are as listed in that table; D and trimming were resolved from the DNA. Counted here are about 2,100,000 clones, about 92% occurring once; the ten biggest clones make up under 2%. The CDR3 has 12 amino acids. Germline-derived CDR1 and CDR2 are SGDLS and YYNGEE. For this clone: Sequence at one end of the junction differs from germline and may be a read error. Other DNA sequences in this sample translate to the same CDR3.

The clonotype comes from a man aged 18 to 29 in good health. Some clones in this sample may be carry-over from other donors' samples. The genes are TRBV9 and TRBJ2-7; D is unresolved. The material sequenced was naive CD8+ T cells from PBMCs. CDR3 in DNA: TGTGCCAGCAGCGTTGGTTCCTCCGAGCAGTACTTC. The encoded protein is CASSVGSSEQYF.